This record concerns one T cell receptor beta chain sequence. The target antigen is unknown. No cell sorting was done before RNA was extracted from the tissue. The length of the CDR3 is 16 residues. Trimming took off 6 bases at V and 6 bases at J, with 21 bases between the two ends. Germline CDR1 and CDR2: SEHNR and FQNEAQ (reference sequence). The library came from three nested PCR rounds adapted from ARM-PCR protocols. TCRdb re-called the multiplex PCR reads with MiXCR, one entry per CDR3 protein. The data show about 76,000 distinct CDR3 sequences, 55% to 70% seen once. The data were taken from a study of tumor and adjacent non-tumor tissue in lung cancer. The overall study: Patients were aged about 30 to 76, nine to eleven men and about 5 women, stage I to III. Samples averaged roughly 4 million productive TCRbeta reads each.

Regarding the study as a whole: Tumor tissue had significantly higher TCR diversity than normal lung.

Sequencing input: lung tumor tissue. The sequence derives from a woman aged 70-85 years with non-small cell lung cancer. The genes are TRBV7-9 and TRBJ1-5; D perhaps matches TRBD1 (5 bases). DNA for the CDR3: TGTGCCAGCAGTTTATATATAGGGGCGGAGGGTCAGCCCCAGCATTTT. This codes for CASSLYIGAEGQPQHF.